A single sample gave rise to the 22 T cell receptor beta chains below, sequenced in a study of post-analysis software for immune sequencing data. What these receptors recognize is not known. Study results and caveats: Controls had lower frequencies than patients of five or six TRBV segments, which included TRBV5-6, TRBV5-1 and TRBV20-1.

Researchers reported that TCR beta cDNA libraries carried unique molecular identifiers. TCRdb reprocessed the PCR reads via MiXCR and lists one record per CDR3 protein. The profile covers 650,000 to 850,000 distinct CDR3 sequences, with 53% appearing a single time and about 4.8% taken by the ten largest. The sequenced sample was blood. The receptors were gathered from a girl aged 5-17 years with multiple sclerosis.

The chain links TRBV4-1 to TRBJ1-2, with 8 nucleotides matching TRBD1. Germline CDR1 is MGHRA and CDR2 is YSYEKL. J gave up 3 bases and V 4 bases, and 16 bases lay outside the gene matches. There are 18 residues in the CDR3. CDR3 protein: CASSRPSWAGGSDYGYTF. CDR3 bases: TGCGCCAGCAGCCGCCCATCGTGGGCAGGGGGCTCAGACTATGGCTACACCTTC.

J is TRBJ2-5 and V is TRBV9; D not resolved. This CDR3 is built from 18 residues. The V gene lost 0 bases and the J gene lost 1 base, with 19 bases spanning the gap. Germline V lookup: CDR1 SGDLS, CDR2 YYNGEE. The CDR3 DNA reads as TGTGCCAGCAGCGTAGAACCCCAGGTTGGCAGACCCCAAGAGACCCAGTACTTC. Its protein product is CASSVEPQVGRPQETQYF.

The DNA for the CDR3 is TGTGCCAGCTCAGAAGTACCATCAAGGACCCAGTACTTC. Translating gives CASSEVPSRTQYF. The V call is TRBV18, the J call TRBJ2-4; no clear D gene. The J call may be incorrect, as the DNA end agrees better with TRBJ2-5. The CDR3 sequence is 13 residues long. The germline V gene has CDR1 KGHSH and CDR2 LQKENI.

The V gene is TRBV3-1, the J gene TRBJ2-1, with TRBD2 identical over 8 bases. The length of the CDR3 is 16 residues. Germline lookup yields CDR1 LGHDT and CDR2 YNNKEL (reference sequence). Trimming took 3 bases from V and 1 from J; bases not matched to a gene: 5. The DNA of the CDR3 is TGTGCCAGCAGCCAGGCCGGGACTAGATCCTACAATGAGCAGTTCTTC. This encodes CASSQAGTRSYNEQFF.

V is TRBV12-3 or TRBV12-4 and J is TRBJ2-1; D is perhaps TRBD2 (6 bases). The CDR3 is 15 amino acids. V was trimmed by 5 bases and J by 4 bases, leaving 15 bases between them. The DNA of the CDR3 is TGTGCCAGCAGTCAAGCGGGTGTTCTTTACAATGAGCAGTTCTTC. Residues: CASSQAGVLYNEQFF.

This clonotype was seen ten or more times. The chain employs TRBV4-1 and TRBJ2-7; 9 bases match TRBD1. Unmatched junction bases numbered 5, after V lost 3 bases and J lost 5 bases. Germline lookup yields CDR1 MGHRA and CDR2 YSYEKL. This CDR3 spans 14 amino acids. CDR3 sequence: CASSHRQGGDEQYF. CDR3 DNA: TGCGCCAGCAGCCACAGACAGGGGGGGGACGAGCAGTACTTC.

This clonotype was seen a few times. The chain uses TRBV15 and TRBJ2-7; 9 nucleotides line up with TRBD2. CDR3 length equals 15 residues. Germline V gives CDR1 LNHNV, CDR2 YYDKDF (reference sequence). V shed 0 bases, J shed 2 bases, and the junction held 2 bases outside the gene matches. This CDR3 is CATSREPSGTYEQYF. The CDR3, as DNA: TGTGCCACCAGCAGAGAGCCTAGCGGGACCTACGAGCAGTACTTC. The full variable domain, rest sourced from reference TRBV15 and TRBJ2-7, is DAMVIQNPRYQVTQFGKPVTLSCSQTLNHNVMYWYQQKSSQAPKLLFHYYDKDFNNEADTPDNFQSRRPNTSFCFLDIRSPGLGDTAMYLCATSREPSGTYEQYFGPGTRLTVT.

This clonotype was found a few times. The J gene is TRBJ2-7, the V gene TRBV29-1; no clear D. V was shortened by 3 bases and J by 4 bases, with 10 bases between the two germline ends. The CDR3 loop spans 12 amino acids. CDR1 and CDR2 from the germline V gene are SQVTM and ANQGSEA. As DNA, the CDR3 is TGCAGCGTTGAGCAAACTGGGTACGAGCAGTACTTC. It codes for CSVEQTGYEQYF.

Written as DNA, the CDR3 is TGTGCCAGCAGCCATTACAGGGGGGTCGAAGATACGCAGTATTTT. This codes for CASSHYRGVEDTQYF. The chain has TRBV3-1 and TRBJ2-3; TRBD1 aligns across 8 bases. The CDR3 loop spans 15 amino acids. V lost 3 bases and J lost 5; bases outside the gene matches: 7. Germline loops: CDR1 LGHDT, CDR2 YNNKEL (reference sequence).

V and J are TRBV7-9 and TRBJ2-3; D might be TRBD1 (6 bases). Germline CDR1 and CDR2: SEHNR and FQNEAQ (reference sequence). CDR3 length: 14 amino acids. V was clipped by 3 bases and J by 5 bases, with 12 bases between them. The CDR3 DNA reads TGTGCCAGCAGCTTGGGGGCAGGGCGAGATACGCAGTATTTT. It translates to CASSLGAGRDTQYF.

In regard to this clonotype: A junction boundary mismatches the germline segment, possibly from a read error. The chain recombines TRBV12-3 or TRBV12-4 with TRBJ2-1; 9 nucleotides line up with TRBD2. This CDR3 contains 17 residues. The CDR3 coding sequence is TGTGCCAGCAGTTCGGCTGGGACTAGCAGGAACCACAATGAGCGGTTCTTC. Translated: CASSSAGTSRNHNERFF.

V and J are TRBV29-1 and TRBJ2-3, with 9 bases that match TRBD1. The V segment lost 7 bases and the J segment 5 bases; nucleotides outside the gene matches: 7. The CDR3 sequence is 13 residues long. Germline lookup yields CDR1 SQVTM and CDR2 ANQGSEA. The CDR3 DNA is TGCAGCGCCACAGGGGGCGCGATAGATACGCAGTATTTT. It is translated as CSATGGAIDTQYF.

This clonotype was recorded only once. This chain connects TRBV5-1 to TRBJ2-1; TRBD2 aligns across 10 bases. J lost 4 bases, V lost 0 bases, and 4 bases had no gene match. This CDR3 spans 16 amino acids. Germline V lookup: CDR1 SGHRS, CDR2 YFSETQ. The CDR3 loop reads CASSLVWTSGYNEQFF. The CDR3 bases are TGCGCCAGCAGCTTGGTGTGGACTAGCGGTTACAATGAGCAGTTCTTC.

CDR3 sequence (DNA): TGCGCCAGCAGCCATCCGACAGGGGAGAATCAGCCCCAGCATTTT. Translating it yields CASSHPTGENQPQHF. The gene calls are TRBV4-1 and TRBJ1-5; 8 nucleotides agree with TRBD1. The J segment lost 4 bases and the V segment lost 3 bases, leaving 5 bases of the junction unmatched. CDR1 and CDR2 (germline): MGHRA, YSYEKL. The CDR3 length is 15 residues.

There are many counts of this clonotype. J is TRBJ2-2 and V is TRBV25-1; D is possibly TRBD2 (6 bases). Trimming pared 5 bases from V and 8 bases from J, leaving 24 bases between. The length of the CDR3 is 17 residues. CDR1 and CDR2 (germline): MGHDK, SYGVNS. CDR3 loop: CASSKHTGRKLSGELFF. Written as DNA, the CDR3 is TGTGCCAGCAGTAAACACACGGGGAGGAAATTGTCTGGGGAGCTGTTTTTT.

J is TRBJ1-1 and V is TRBV27, with D unclear. V gave up 2 bases and J gave up 1 base, with 8 bases separating them. The CDR3 consists of 14 residues. CDR1 is MNHEY and CDR2 is SMNVEV in the germline V gene (reference sequence). The CDR3 coding sequence is TGTGCCAGCAGTTTAGTTCCGGGGAACACTGAAGCTTTCTTT. Protein sequence: CASSLVPGNTEAFF.

A remark on this clonotype: One end of the junction fails to match germline, which may point to a read error. The CDR3 DNA follows: TGCAGCGTTCTGTCGGTGGCAGGGGGCTGGCGTGAGCAGTGCTTC. Its translation is CSVLSVAGGWREQCF. J is TRBJ2-7 and V is TRBV29-1; 8 nucleotides match TRBD1. This CDR3 is built from 15 residues. Germline-derived CDR1 and CDR2 are SQVTM and ANQGSEA.

This chain connects TRBV3-1 to TRBJ1-2; D ambiguous. V shed 0 bases and J shed 1 base, with 9 bases lying between them. CDR1 is LGHDT and CDR2 is YNNKEL in the germline V gene (reference sequence). This CDR3 region has 15 residues. CDR3: CASSQDNRINYGYTF. CDR3 coding DNA: TGTGCCAGCAGCCAAGACAACCGGATTAACTATGGCTACACCTTC.

This clonotype has just one count. The chain carries TRBV6-6 and TRBJ2-1; TRBD2 aligns across 12 bases. V shed 3 bases and J 2 bases; nucleotides not matched to a gene: 5. The CDR3 has 17 residues. CDR1 is MNHNY, CDR2 SVGAGI, per germline (reference sequence). The CDR3 sequence is CASSYPTSGRAYNEQFF. As DNA, the CDR3 is TGTGCCAGCAGTTATCCGACTAGCGGGAGAGCCTACAATGAGCAGTTCTTC.

V gene TRBV20-1 combines with J gene TRBJ2-5; D may be TRBD2 (5 bases). Trimming left V 5 bases short and J 0 bases short, with 16 bases between. CDR1 is DFQATT and CDR2 is SNEGSKA in the germline V gene (reference sequence). CDR3 size: 15 residues. CDR3 DNA: TGCAGTGCTCCCCCCTCGGGATGGTACCAAGAGACCCAGTACTTC. Amino acid sequence: CSAPPSGWYQETQYF.

The V and J genes are TRBV5-1 and TRBJ2-1, with 9 bases lining up with TRBD2. This CDR3 region has 17 residues. The V and J ends lost 3 bases and 3 bases, in that order; junction bases with no gene match: 10. Germline V gene lookup returns CDR1 SGHRS and CDR2 YFSETQ. The chain's CDR3 is CASSWPTTSGNYNEQFF. In DNA form, the CDR3 reads TGCGCCAGCAGCTGGCCTACGACTAGCGGAAACTACAATGAGCAGTTCTTC. The whole variable domain, filled in from reference TRBV5-1 and TRBJ2-1, reads KAGVTQTPRYLIKTRGQQVTLSCSPISGHRSVSWYQQTPGQGLQFLFEYFSETQRNKGNFPGRFSGRQFSNSRSEMNVSTLELGDSALYLCASSWPTTSGNYNEQFFGPGTRLTVL.

This clonotype was seen repeatedly, ten times or more. The chain employs TRBV29-1 and TRBJ2-5, with 8 bases aligning to TRBD1. Germline CDR1 and CDR2: SQVTM and ANQGSEA. The junction had 8 bases not matched to a gene; V was cut back by 6 bases and J by 2 bases. This CDR3 has 14 amino acids. CDR3 DNA: TGCAGCGTGACCCGGACAGGGAGTCAAGAGACCCAGTACTTC. Translation: CSVTRTGSQETQYF.